This TCR beta chain appears in the sequencing data of a study of blood T cell repertoires in COVID-19. Turning to the study itself: Donors in the United States, Italy and Spain gave samples during acute or convalescent COVID-19. The analysed material was cDNA or gDNA that came from T cells, B-cell-depleted T cells, or PBMCs.

Between the trimmed V and J ends, which lost 2 bases and 1 base, there was a span of 11 bases. Looked up from germline, CDR1 is KGHSH and CDR2 is LQKENI. This CDR3 spans 15 amino acids. In the source study's methods: Reference gene primer amplification gave estimated nucleated cell counts. Here immunoSEQ multiplex PCR was the method, and the copy in TCRdb shows in-frame clones only, minus some. V and J calls and clone size follow that table, whereas D and trimming were derived from the DNA. There are roughly 26,000 clones in the sample; around nine tenths occur only once, and around 15% lies in the top ten.

Sample: peripheral blood. V usage is TRBV18 and J usage is TRBJ1-1, with no clear D. The clonotype was recovered from a man in his 70s with acute or convalescent COVID-19. For the CDR3, the DNA is TGTGCCAGCTCACCAAATAACGGTAAGAACACTGAAGCTTTCTTT. Residues: CASSPNNGKNTEAFF. Using reference TRBV18 and TRBJ1-1 for the parts outside the CDR3, the full variable domain is NAGVMQNPRHLVRRRGQEARLRCSPMKGHSHVYWYRQLPEEGLKFMVYLQKENIIDESGMPKERFSAEFPKEGPSILRIQQVVRGDSAAYFCASSPNNGKNTEAFFGQGTRLTVV.